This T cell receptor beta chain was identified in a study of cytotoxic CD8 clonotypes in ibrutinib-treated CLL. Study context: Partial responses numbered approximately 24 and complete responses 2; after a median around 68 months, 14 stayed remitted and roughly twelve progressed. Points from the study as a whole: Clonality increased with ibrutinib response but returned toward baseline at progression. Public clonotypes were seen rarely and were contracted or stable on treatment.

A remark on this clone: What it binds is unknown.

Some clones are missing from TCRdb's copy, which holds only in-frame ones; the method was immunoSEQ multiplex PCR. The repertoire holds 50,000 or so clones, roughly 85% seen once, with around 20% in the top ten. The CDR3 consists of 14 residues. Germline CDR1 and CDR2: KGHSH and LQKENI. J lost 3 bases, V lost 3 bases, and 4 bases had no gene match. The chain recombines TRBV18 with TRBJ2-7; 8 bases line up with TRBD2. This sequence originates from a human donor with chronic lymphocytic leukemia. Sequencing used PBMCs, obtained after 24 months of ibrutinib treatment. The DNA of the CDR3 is TGTGCCAGCTCACCCCGGGAGGGCCTCTACGAGCAGTACTTC. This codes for CASSPREGLYEQYF.